The clone carrying this T cell receptor (beta chain) was recorded a few times. Its antigen is undetermined. The J segment lost 1 base and the V segment lost 7 bases, leaving 4 bases of the junction unmatched. The CDR3 covers 15 residues. CDR1 MDHEN and CDR2 SYDVKM come from the germline V gene. TCR alpha and TCR beta cDNA libraries carrying sample barcodes and UMIs came from 5'RACE with constant-segment primers. One entry per CDR3 protein results from TCRdb running MiXCR on the 5' RACE reads. Of 200,000 to 250,000 distinct CDR3 sequences in the sample, 9.4% were seen once. This entry is derived from a study of T-cell memory formation after mild COVID-19. General study points: Prior to infection, memory already included some responding clones, suggesting cross-reactive memory joined.

The V and J genes are TRBV28 and TRBJ2-5; 12 bases line up with TRBD2. The clonotype comes from a man in his late teens or twenties who had mild COVID-19 (a few samples of this study predate the infection). Cell type and time point are not known. Sequencing used PBMCs or a T cell subset sorted from them (not recorded which). The CDR3 DNA reads TGTGCCAGCACCACTAGCGGGGGGATCCAAGAGACCCAGTACTTC. This gives the protein CASTTSGGIQETQYF.